The 24 T cell receptor beta chains listed next were all sequenced from one sample in a study of identical twins. MiXCR, applied by TCRdb to the 5' RACE reads, yields one record per CDR3 protein. The sample shows a few hundred thousand distinct CDR3 sequences, roughly 9.5% of them seen only once. The data were also submitted as part of a second study, on yellow fever vaccine responses in identical twins.

Sequences were obtained from PBMCs. These receptors were obtained from a woman aged 18-29 years in good health.

The sample holds many counts of this clonotype. The rearrangement links TRBV7-9 to TRBJ1-3; D might be TRBD1 (6 bases). This CDR3 spans 17 amino acids. The germline V and J ends were trimmed by 8 bases and 0 bases, with 20 bases remaining between them. In germline, CDR1 is SEHNR, CDR2 FQNEAQ (reference sequence). The CDR3 coding sequence is TGTGCCAGCCTCCCGACAGGAAGCTTTTTCTCTGGAAACACCATATATTTT. Translating gives CASLPTGSFFSGNTIYF.

This clonotype was detected only a few times. The chain is built from TRBV7-9 and TRBJ2-1; 9 positions agree with TRBD1. Germline V gene lookup returns CDR1 SEHNR and CDR2 FQNEAQ (reference sequence). The J segment lost 5 bases and the V segment lost 5 bases, leaving 13 bases of the junction unmatched. The CDR3 runs 17 residues. CDR3 DNA: TGTGCCAGCAGCCCTAGACAGGGGGGCGGACGCAACAATGAGCAGTTCTTC. Protein sequence: CASSPRQGGGRNNEQFF.

This sequence joins TRBV6-2 or TRBV6-3 and TRBJ2-1; D gene uncertain. The CDR3 sequence is 13 residues long. The V gene's germline CDR1 is MNHEY and CDR2 SVGEGT. V dropped 3 bases and J dropped 5 bases, with 8 bases sitting between them. The CDR3 DNA sequence: TGTGCCAGCAGTTATGAGCCGAACAATGAGCAGTTCTTC. This encodes CASSYEPNNEQFF.

The chain has TRBV20-1 and TRBJ2-4; 8 nucleotides agree with TRBD2. The trim removed 5 bases at V and 0 bases at J, leaving 3 bases unmatched. Germline loops: CDR1 DFQATT, CDR2 SNEGSKA (reference sequence). The CDR3 consists of 14 residues. DNA of the CDR3: TGCAGTGCTTGGAGCGGGGGAGCCAAAAACATTCAGTACTTC. This gives the protein CSAWSGGAKNIQYF.

With respect to this clonotype: Compared with germline, one end of the junction differs, possibly owing to a read error. The V call is TRBV7-7, the J call TRBJ2-1; 12 nucleotides align to TRBD1. Germline loops: CDR1 SSHAT, CDR2 FNYEAQ (reference sequence). This CDR3 has 14 amino acids. For the CDR3, the DNA is TGTGCTAGCAGCCGCGGGACAGGGGGCCTCGAGCAGTTCTTC. Translated, it gives CASSRGTGGLEQFF.

This clonotype has more than one count but fewer than ten. The chain is built from TRBV11-2 and TRBJ2-7, with D possibly being TRBD1 (7 bases). The CDR3 has 15 residues. V shed 1 base and J shed 4 bases, with 14 bases lying between them. In germline, CDR1 is SGHAT, CDR2 FQNNGV. The CDR3 nucleotides are TGTGCCAGCAGCTTAGGTCAGGGGGAGGCATACGAGCAGTACTTC. Amino acids: CASSLGQGEAYEQYF.

The gene calls are TRBV4-3 and TRBJ2-1; 7 nucleotides agree with TRBD1. The germline V gene has CDR1 LGHNA and CDR2 YSLEER. CDR3 size: 14 residues. Trimming took 0 bases from V and 9 from J; bases not matched to a gene: 5. CDR3 sequence: CASSQDPTGFEQFF. The CDR3 bases are TGCGCCAGCAGCCAAGACCCGACAGGGTTTGAGCAGTTCTTC.

The sample holds a few counts of this clonotype. This chain connects TRBV4-3 to TRBJ2-7; 7 bases agree with TRBD2. The CDR3 sequence is 15 residues long. Per germline, CDR1 LGHNA and CDR2 YSLEER. The V gene end was trimmed by 1 base and the J gene end by 0 bases; junction bases not matched to a gene: 3. In DNA, the CDR3 is TGCGCCAGCAGCCAAGGTAGCGGGCCCTCCTACGAGCAGTACTTC. It encodes CASSQGSGPSYEQYF.

This clonotype occurred many times. This sequence joins TRBV5-1 and TRBJ2-1, with 11 bases lining up with TRBD1. The ends lost 4 bases at V and 8 bases at J; junction bases unmatched: 5. The CDR3 covers 14 residues. Germline V gene lookup returns CDR1 SGHRS and CDR2 YFSETQ. The CDR3 reads CASSPGQGAYEQFF. CDR3 DNA: TGCGCCAGCAGCCCCGGACAGGGGGCGTATGAGCAGTTCTTC.

This clonotype was recorded many times. The V gene is TRBV29-1, the J gene TRBJ2-3; D possibly corresponds to TRBD1 (6 bases). Germline CDR1 is SQVTM and CDR2 is ANQGSEA. The CDR3 contains 12 residues. Trimming took off 7 bases at V and 6 bases at J, with 14 bases between the two ends. CDR3 residues: CSESRGTDTQYF. In nucleotides, the CDR3 is TGCAGCGAAAGCAGGGGTACGGATACGCAGTATTTT.

The chain has TRBV3-1 and TRBJ2-5; 7 nucleotides agree with TRBD2. The V gene end was trimmed by 4 bases and the J gene end by 5 bases; junction bases not matched to a gene: 10. Germline CDR1 reads LGHDT; CDR2 reads YNNKEL (reference sequence). This CDR3 is 15 amino acids long. CDR3 amino acids: CASSPSGGIVETQYF. CDR3 nucleotides: TGTGCCAGCAGCCCATCGGGGGGTATCGTCGAGACCCAGTACTTC.

This clonotype has at least ten counts. V and J are TRBV11-2 and TRBJ2-4; D is undetermined. The CDR3 consists of 15 residues. The V and J ends lost 4 bases and 2 bases respectively, with 12 bases between them. Germline CDR1 SGHAT, CDR2 FQNNGV. The CDR3 nucleotides read TGTGCCAGCAGCTCTAGTGACGCACCCAAAAACATTCAGTACTTC. This encodes CASSSSDAPKNIQYF.

At least ten counts were recorded for this clonotype. The chain joins TRBV12-3 or TRBV12-4 to TRBJ1-2; D gene ambiguous. The CDR3 length is 13 residues. Trimming left V 3 bases short and J 8 bases short, with 13 bases between. The CDR3 sequence: CASSFSPFEGYTF. The CDR3 region has the DNA TGTGCCAGCAGTTTTTCCCCCTTCGAGGGCTACACCTTC.

This clonotype was observed a few times. V usage is TRBV10-2 and J usage is TRBJ2-7; a weak D match, TRBD2 (5 bases). The CDR3 sequence is 11 residues long. Germline lookup yields CDR1 WSHSY and CDR2 SAAADI. Trimming pared 4 bases from V and 6 bases from J, leaving 7 bases between. For the CDR3, the DNA is TGCGCCAGCAGTGTTAGCGTCGAGCAGTACTTC. Translated: CASSVSVEQYF.

This clonotype was counted between two and nine times. The J gene is TRBJ2-2, the V gene TRBV7-2; TRBD2 aligns across 9 bases. The V gene's germline CDR1 is SGHTA and CDR2 FQGNSA. The CDR3 loop spans 15 amino acids. Trimming cost V 6 bases and J 7 bases; bases outside gene matches: 9. The CDR3 bases are TGTGCCAGCAGACGATCTAGCGGGACGGGCGGGGAGCTGTTTTTT. Protein sequence: CASRRSSGTGGELFF.

The sample holds many counts of this clonotype. V gene TRBV7-9 combines with J gene TRBJ2-7, with 7 bases lining up with TRBD2. In germline, CDR1 is SEHNR, CDR2 FQNEAQ (reference sequence). The CDR3 has 15 amino acids. V was pared by 4 bases and J by 0 bases, with 6 bases of the junction left unmatched. As DNA, the CDR3 is TGTGCCAGCAGCTCAAGCGGGGCGAGCTCCTACGAGCAGTACTTC. Its translation: CASSSSGASSYEQYF.

This clonotype occurred many times. The chain links TRBV2 to TRBJ2-7, with D perhaps TRBD2 (6 bases). Germline values: CDR1 SNHLY, CDR2 FYNNEI. V lost 11 bases and J lost 6, with 14 bases in between. This CDR3 is built from 11 residues. CDR3 nucleotide sequence: TGTGCCGGCGGAGGAGGGATCGAGCAGTACTTC. Its translation: CAGGGGIEQYF.

Many counts were recorded for this clonotype. This chain links TRBV10-3 with TRBJ2-7; 9 nucleotides align to TRBD2. Germline V gene lookup returns CDR1 ENHRY and CDR2 SYGVKD. This CDR3 is built from 15 residues. After removal of 4 bases from V and 0 bases from J, the junction contained 4 bases not matched to a gene. The chain's CDR3 is CAISGGSGGSYEQYF. CDR3 sequence (DNA): TGTGCCATCAGTGGGGGTAGCGGGGGCTCCTACGAGCAGTACTTC.

This clonotype was counted between two and nine times. V is TRBV7-9 and J is TRBJ2-3; the D gene is possibly TRBD1 (5 bases). This CDR3 comprises 17 residues. Trimming took 2 bases from V and 4 from J, leaving 19 bases between them. CDR1 is SEHNR, CDR2 FQNEAQ, per germline (reference sequence). CDR3 nucleotides: TGTGCCAGCAGCTTAATCGTAGGCAGGGAAGGGTCAGATACGCAGTATTTT. Residues: CASSLIVGREGSDTQYF.

This clonotype was counted many times. The gene calls are TRBV3-1 and TRBJ1-4, with D perhaps matching TRBD1 (5 bases). This CDR3 contains 18 residues. Germline CDR1 LGHDT, CDR2 YNNKEL (reference sequence). V was shortened by 0 bases and J by 1 base, with 15 bases between the two germline ends. Written as DNA, the CDR3 is TGTGCCAGCAGCCAAGAAAGACCGGGGGGGGGAACTAATGAAAAACTGTTTTTT. Protein sequence: CASSQERPGGGTNEKLFF.

This rearrangement joins TRBV29-1 to TRBJ2-3, with D maybe TRBD1 (6 bases). The CDR3 covers 13 residues. The V end was cut by 4 bases, the J end by 4 bases, with 12 bases between. Germline loops: CDR1 SQVTM, CDR2 ANQGSEA. The CDR3 coding sequence is TGCAGCGTTGTACAGGGAAGGGCAGATACGCAGTATTTT. This encodes CSVVQGRADTQYF.

This clonotype was seen a handful of times. V gene TRBV20-1 combines with J gene TRBJ2-5; D gene uncertain. V was trimmed by 3 bases and J by 0 bases, leaving 14 bases between them. This CDR3 contains 15 residues. The germline gives CDR1 DFQATT, CDR2 SNEGSKA (reference sequence). CDR3 coding DNA: TGCAGTGCTAGTCCCGTTACGCTGAACCAAGAGACCCAGTACTTC. It yields the protein CSASPVTLNQETQYF.

Remarks on this clonotype: A read error is possible here, since a much larger clone lies one base away. The chain links TRBV29-1 to TRBJ1-2; D possibly corresponds to TRBD1 (5 bases). The germline V and J ends were trimmed by 6 bases and 6 bases, with 14 bases remaining between them. Looked up from germline, CDR1 is SQVTM and CDR2 is ANQGSEA. This CDR3 has 12 amino acids. CDR3 bases: TGCAGCGTGGGGCTGGCAGGGCATGGCTACACCTTC. It is translated as CSVGLAGHGYTF.

The J gene is TRBJ2-5, the V gene TRBV27; weak D call: TRBD1 (5 bases). V gave up 2 bases and J gave up 5 bases, with 12 bases separating them. The CDR3 runs to 14 residues. Germline V gives CDR1 MNHEY, CDR2 SMNVEV (reference sequence). CDR3 sequence: CASSLNQGLETQYF. In DNA form, the CDR3 reads TGTGCCAGCAGTTTAAACCAGGGTCTTGAGACCCAGTACTTC.